This T cell receptor (beta chain) stems from a study of CD8+ T cells in alopecia areata (dated by TCRdb to 2017 to 2018). About the investigation overall: Treated patients were enrolled in an open-label pilot trial of oral tofacitinib at 5 to 10 mg twice daily for moderate-to-severe alopecia areata. Scalp clonality was compared among normal scalp (n=4), patchy alopecia areata scalp (n=8), and alopecia totalis/universalis scalp (n=8). Patients on tofacitinib were biopsied at baseline and after 4 and 24 weeks of treatment, and several of the patients also had a later scalp biopsy. High-throughput TCRbeta sequencing was used to examine T cell clonal expansion in alopecia areata in both the C3H/HeJ mouse model and human patients. The SALT score, which quantifies the percentage of affected scalp surface area, was used to measure disease severity in treated patients. Human TCRbeta sequencing covered scalp tissue and sorted CD4+ and CD8+ peripheral blood T cells from patchy and totalis/universalis alopecia areata patients and healthy controls. Patients received tofacitinib for 6 to 18 months and were then followed off drug for 6 months to check for delayed response and recurrence. RNA was extracted with the PAXgene miRNA kit for fixed scalp, the miRNeasy kit for PBMCs, and the RNeasy kit for mouse skin. TCRbeta CDR3 regions were amplified by immunoSEQ multiplex PCR using 35 Vbeta forward and 13 Jbeta reverse primers.

Paper-wide results and their limitations: Higher clonality and more expanded CD8+ clones were observed in lesional scalp than in normal scalp, particularly in alopecia totalis/universalis, a finding suggestive of antigenic drive. Scalp TCR repertoire analysis is complicated because resident alphabeta T cells in normal human skin are also sequenced, whereas mouse skin is dominated by gammadelta T cells. Compared with mice, TCR sequences shared between patients were less clear, possibly partly because of HLA diversity across the patient population. Tofacitinib significantly lowered scalp clonality and the number of expanded CD8+ clones among the top 100 scalp clones. Because the treated cohort was small and included a single nonresponder, larger studies are needed to assess links between baseline CD8+ expansion and response. During tofacitinib treatment, many expanded lesional clones stuck around in both scalp and blood, and this persistence may partly explain why relapse happens after treatment is stopped.

The germline V gene specifies MDHEN as CDR1 and SYDVKM as CDR2. From the cysteine up to the phenylalanine, the CDR3 has a length of 14 residues. The DNA shown is the 42-base CDR3, in frame from base 1. At the junction V is shortened by 4 bases and J by 2 bases; bases outside the gene matches: 5. Library construction relied on the immunoSEQ multiplex PCR assay. For TCR sequencing, RNA was extracted from every sample and reverse transcribed into cDNA to serve as template. First-strand cDNA was synthesized using SuperScript III with a 2:1 mix of oligo-dT and random hexamers. A synthetic immune receptor repertoire was used to gauge amplification bias, and whatever bias remained was removed computationally. As for how the authors treated the data: Raw reads were preprocessed to remove errors, and CDR3 was defined by IMGT conventions from the conserved cysteine to phenylalanine. Clonality was computed as 1 minus the Shannon entropy, with the entropy normalized by log2 of the number of productive unique TCRs. Scalp TCRbeta sequences were cross-referenced with sorted blood CD4 and CD8 repertoires so that the CD4 or CD8 identity of scalp clones could be inferred. Not all clones reach the TCRdb copy of this immuneACCESS table, which keeps in-frame sequences only. Checked studies attribute under half of the gap to unresolved V genes and leave the rest unexplained. D and trimming were read from the DNA, whereas the V and J calls and clone size are those reported in that table. The sample table holds some 95,000 clones, of which 44% were seen once. The top ten clones comprise 18% of the sample.

This specimen's time point label, interpreted: roughly 24 weeks on oral tofacitinib. Interpreted using the paper, the treatment or condition label stands for: oral pan-JAK inhibitor, 5-10 mg twice daily. Lesional scalp punch biopsies and peripheral blood were obtained from alopecia areata patients. PBMCs were isolated by density centrifugation and stained for CD3, CD4 and CD8, after which CD4+ and CD8+ T cells were sorted on a FACSAria. Points on this clone: Its target antigen remains unknown. Qualities for individual bases were not recorded, and no much larger clone is one base off.

This sequence uses TRBV28 and TRBJ2-7; 7 central bases correspond to TRBD1. The receptor's source is a human donor with alopecia areata. Sequencing was performed on CD8+ T cells sorted from blood, taken at week 24, from a patient treated with tofacitinib. The CDR3 region has the sequence CASSSGTVAYEQYF. The nucleotide sequence reads TGTGCCAGCAGTTCCGGGACAGTAGCCTACGAGCAGTACTTC.